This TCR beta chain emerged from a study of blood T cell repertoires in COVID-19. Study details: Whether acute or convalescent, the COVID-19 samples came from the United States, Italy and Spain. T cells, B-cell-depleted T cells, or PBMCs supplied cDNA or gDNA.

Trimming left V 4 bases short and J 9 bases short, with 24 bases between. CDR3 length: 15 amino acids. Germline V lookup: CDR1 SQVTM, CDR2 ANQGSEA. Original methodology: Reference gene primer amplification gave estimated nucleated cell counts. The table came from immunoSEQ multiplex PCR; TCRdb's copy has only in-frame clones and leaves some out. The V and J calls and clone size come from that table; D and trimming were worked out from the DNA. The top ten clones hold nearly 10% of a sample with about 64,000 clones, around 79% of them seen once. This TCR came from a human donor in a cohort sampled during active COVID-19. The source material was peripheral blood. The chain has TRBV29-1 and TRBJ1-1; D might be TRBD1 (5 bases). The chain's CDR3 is CSVGARAKQVDQAFF. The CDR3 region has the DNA TGCAGCGTTGGAGCACGGGCGAAACAGGTCGACCAAGCTTTCTTT.